This T cell receptor beta chain appears in the sequencing data of a study of neoadjuvant anti-PD-1 for oral cavity cancer. PBMC libraries mostly used 400 to 550 ng of input genomic DNA, with six replicates per sample. The method was immunoSEQ multiplex PCR; TCRdb's version includes in-frame clones alone and lacks a portion of them. The table lists some 15,000 clones, roughly 73% of them singletons. V was pared by 5 bases and J by 0 bases, with 8 bases between. The CDR3 spans 14 residues. Germline V lookup: CDR1 MGHRA, CDR2 YSYEKL. This chain connects TRBV4-1 to TRBJ1-5, with a possible D match to TRBD1 (5 bases). Sequencing was performed on PBMCs, taken before nivolumab (anti-PD-1) treatment. The TCR comes from a person aged 35-79 years with oral cavity squamous cell carcinoma. The CDR3 nucleotides read TGCGCCAGCAGCGGGGGGTATAGCAATCAGCCCCAGCATTTT. As protein: CASSGGYSNQPQHF.